The sequence of this TCR beta chain was determined in a study of molecular identifiers for immune sequencing clone quantification. For naive CD8 T cells, sorting used the CD8+CD4-CCR7+CD45RA+ phenotype. Making the bulk TCR libraries relied on previously described methods and listed TCR primers. TCRdb passed the PCR reads through MiXCR, listing each CDR3 protein once. The table includes under 650,000 distinct CDR3 sequences, about 20% detected once. CDR1 and CDR2 from the germline V gene are SNHLY and FYNNEI. Germline trimming cut 7 bases from V and 2 bases from J; bases unmatched to any gene: 14. The CDR3 has 17 residues.

Sample: naive CD8+ T cells from blood, with Jurkat cell RNA spiked in. As to subset: FACS-sorted CD8+CD4-CCR7+CD45RA+ naive T cells. The chain couples TRBV2 to TRBJ2-1, with TRBD2 matching 7 bases. This receptor was taken from a human donor in good health. Some libraries in this study had Jurkat cell RNA spiked in. This CDR3 is CASIPSRAGVAYNEQFF. The CDR3 DNA follows: TGTGCCAGCATTCCCTCCCGGGCGGGAGTCGCCTACAATGAGCAGTTCTTC.